This T cell receptor (beta chain) was identified during a study of T cells in pancreatic ductal adenocarcinoma. Findings and caveats of the study: The resected pancreatic cancer cohort was biased toward the minority with early-stage disease. No significant tumor-blood clonality difference; means were about 0.1 and 0.07. Tumor samples had fewer productive templates and roughly 7.3-fold fewer unique clonotypes than blood.

Sequencing used immunoSEQ multiplex PCR; TCRdb keeps in-frame clones, though not all of them. The sample shows 4,500 to 6,000 clones, around 68% of them seen only once. The CDR3 contains 14 residues. Germline values: CDR1 MNHNS, CDR2 SASEGT. The V gene lost 7 bases and the J gene lost 1 base, with 12 bases spanning the gap. About this clone itself: Its matching antigen is unknown.

The selected patients with pancreatic ductal adenocarcinoma had surgery but no neoadjuvant therapy. This sequence was found in a human donor with pancreatic ductal adenocarcinoma. The sample comprised pancreatic tumor tissue. The V call is TRBV6-1, the J call TRBJ2-3; no definite D call. This CDR3 reads CASTLRYRTDTQYF. The CDR3 DNA reads TGTGCCAGCACCCTCCGGTACCGCACAGATACGCAGTATTTT.